The clone carrying this T cell receptor (beta chain) has only a few counts. Its antigen is unidentified. The sample originates from a study of T cell responses to AZD1222 COVID-19 vaccine. Findings and caveats of the study: In the spike-specific TCR repertoire, nearly half reportedly target unmutated variant regions. Baseline seropositives among AZD1222 recipients totaled only 5 to 7. Only after the peak T cell response were repertoires sampled. Donors skewed white British and female; clonal diversity was possibly underestimated.

The repertoire was sequenced with immunoSEQ multiplex PCR; TCRdb's copy has only in-frame clones and lacks some. The table includes 95,000 to 150,000 clones, 70% to 90% detected once. The trim removed 5 bases at V and 4 bases at J, leaving 11 bases unmatched. This CDR3 is built from 16 residues. Germline V lookup: CDR1 SGHNT, CDR2 YYREEE (reference sequence). This TCR was recovered from an adult in good health. J is TRBJ2-2 and V is TRBV5-4, with TRBD1 identical over 7 bases. This specimen consisted of peripheral blood, obtained on day 0 of AZD1222 vaccination. CDR3 loop: CASRLDRATSTGELFF. CDR3 coding DNA: TGTGCCAGCAGGTTAGACAGGGCCACCTCCACCGGGGAGCTGTTTTTT.